The sequence of this T cell receptor (beta chain) was determined in a study of early stage breast cancer tumors. Produced via immunoSEQ multiplex PCR; TCRdb's table is partial and in-frame only. The sample lists nearly 70,000 clones, 65% to 85% occurring once. The length of the CDR3 is 17 residues. Germline V gene data show CDR1 as LNHDA and CDR2 as SQIVND (reference sequence). The V segment lost 4 bases and the J segment 0 bases; nucleotides outside the gene matches: 7. Comments on this clone: Antigen specificity is unknown.

Study-level findings and limits: Chain pairing and CD4, CD8 or FOXP3 expression were not captured.

The TCR originated in a middle-aged person with breast cancer. Specimen: blood. The chain uses TRBV19 and TRBJ1-5; 9 nucleotides line up with TRBD1. This chain's CDR3 is CASSTRGTGYSNQPQHF. The DNA of the CDR3 is TGTGCCAGTAGTACCCGCGGGACAGGGTATAGCAATCAGCCCCAGCATTTT.